The clone carrying this T cell receptor beta chain was observed a handful of times. Its specificity is not known. This CDR3 region has 16 residues. Germline assignment: CDR1 SQVTM and CDR2 ANQGSEA. V was shortened by 5 bases and J by 7 bases, with 26 bases between the two germline ends. Donor samples were obtained from healthy Caucasian individuals from Russia, aged about 6 to 90. The entry originates in a study of blood T cells in healthy people across ages. Study-wide results and caveats: More naive CD4+ cells and higher diversity were found in long-lived than in aged donors. Researchers deemed the diversity estimates from one million T cells underestimates.

Sample-barcoded 5' priming and a J-beta primer mix drove a second PCR of about 6 to 12 cycles. Researchers report that each sample yielded at least 2.5 million CDR3-containing paired-end reads. MiXCR, applied by TCRdb to the 5' RACE reads, yields one record per CDR3 protein. In the table there are around 1.1 million distinct CDR3 sequences, approximately 38% of which are singletons. The chain is built from TRBV29-1 and TRBJ1-2, with no clear D. Material for sequencing was blood. The receptor was derived from a man between 18 and 29 years old in good health. This chain's CDR3 is CSVRAGRDLWGVGYTF. As DNA, the CDR3 is TGCAGCGTTCGGGCCGGGAGGGATTTATGGGGAGTTGGCTACACCTTC.